This record covers a single T cell receptor beta chain. This specimen comes from a study of OX40 agonist ivuxolimab in advanced cancers. Study-level background: Patients were roughly 83% male with ages about 23 to 80, mean about 54.

Autoimmune disease history or systemic immunosuppression led to patients being barred. Samples were taken at baseline and on day 1 of cycles 4 and 7. This CDR3 is built from 15 residues. Germline V gives CDR1 LGHNA, CDR2 YNFKEQ. V lost 1 base, J lost 4 bases, and 11 bases lay in between. The protocol was immunoSEQ multiplex PCR, while the TCRdb copy is restricted to in-frame clones and leaves out a portion. Altogether 65,000 to 85,000 clones are present, approximately 90% being singletons, with the ten largest covering under 10%. The TCR comes from an adult with an advanced solid tumor such as melanoma, head and neck, liver or kidney cancer. Sequencing used CD4+ or CD8+ T cells sorted from blood, obtained in a trial of the OX40 agonist ivuxolimab. The chain uses TRBV4-2 and TRBJ1-3; D call uncertain. Written as DNA, the CDR3 is TGTGCCAGCAGCCAAGGTACGGAGTTGGGAAACACCATATATTTT. Protein: CASSQGTELGNTIYF.